Shown below are 16 T cell receptor beta chains from a single sample sequenced in a study of blood T cell repertoires in COVID-19. Only in-frame clones appear in the TCRdb table, and some are missing; sequencing was by immunoSEQ multiplex PCR. Of 400,000 or so clones in the sample, roughly 86% were seen once. The specimen sequenced was peripheral blood. The receptors were gathered from a human donor in a cohort sampled during active COVID-19.

V and J are TRBV4-1 and TRBJ1-5; tentatively, D is TRBD1 (5 bases). This CDR3 region has 14 residues. Germline assignment: CDR1 MGHRA and CDR2 YSYEKL. The V gene lost 1 base and the J gene lost 2 bases, with 6 bases spanning the gap. CDR3 sequence (DNA): TGCGCCAGCAGCCAAGTACAGGGCAATCAGCCCCAGCATTTT. Amino acids: CASSQVQGNQPQHF.

This clone came up once. This chain connects TRBV12-3 or TRBV12-4 to TRBJ1-4, with TRBD1 matching 9 bases. The CDR3 is made up of 13 amino acids. V trimming: 8 bases; J trimming: 6 bases; junction bases outside the gene matches: 4. CDR3 sequence: CASGRTGDEKLFF. The CDR3 DNA is TGTGCCAGCGGGAGGACAGGGGATGAAAAACTGTTTTTT.

V and J are TRBV27 and TRBJ2-1; 7 nucleotides match TRBD2. The CDR3 loop spans 19 amino acids. The germline V gene encodes CDR1 MNHEY and CDR2 SMNVEV (reference sequence). After removal of 7 bases from V and 6 bases from J, the junction contained 24 bases not matched to a gene. CDR3 sequence reads: CASKQNGESLAALVNEQFF. The DNA for the CDR3 is TGTGCCAGCAAACAAAACGGGGAAAGTCTAGCGGCACTCGTCAATGAGCAGTTCTTC.

V gene TRBV2 combines with J gene TRBJ2-1; 8 bases are shared with TRBD2. The length of the CDR3 is 15 residues. With 7 bases clipped from V and 7 bases from J, the junction kept 12 bases outside the gene matches. Germline V gene data show CDR1 as SNHLY and CDR2 as FYNNEI. In DNA, the CDR3 is TGTGCCAGCACCCGACGGGGACTAGTCAGTAATGAGCAGTTCTTC. Protein sequence: CASTRRGLVSNEQFF.

This chain connects TRBV7-6 to TRBJ2-7, with D possibly being TRBD2 (5 bases). Per the germline V gene, CDR1 is SGHVS and CDR2 is FNYEAQ. Trimming removed 5 bases from V and 3 bases from J, with 11 bases in between. This CDR3 region has 13 residues. The CDR3 here is CASSAGPFYEQYF. As DNA, the CDR3 is TGTGCCAGCAGCGCGGGCCCATTCTACGAGCAGTACTTC.

CDR3 DNA sequence: TGTGCCATCAAAGCGACCGGGTCCTCCTACGAGCAGTACTTC. Protein: CAIKATGSSYEQYF. The J gene is TRBJ2-7, the V gene TRBV10-3, with D unclear. This CDR3 comprises 14 residues. Germline assignment: CDR1 ENHRY and CDR2 SYGVKD. V was trimmed by 7 bases and J by 0 bases, leaving 13 bases between them.

The chain has TRBV3-1 (or the pseudogene TRBV3-2) and TRBJ1-1, with a possible D match to TRBD1 (5 bases). CDR1 and CDR2 (germline): LGHDT, YNNKEL (reference sequence). This CDR3 region has 13 residues. V gave up 0 bases and J gave up 10 bases, with 12 bases separating them. CDR3 DNA: TGTGCCAGCAGCCAAGAACTAACCGGGGGAGCTTTCTTT. It codes for CASSQELTGGAFF.

This clone has a count of ten or more. The chain couples TRBV18 to TRBJ2-5; no clear D gene. Germline V gene data show CDR1 as KGHSH and CDR2 as LQKENI. Trimming stripped 3 bases from V and 2 bases from J, with 7 bases between. The CDR3 has 13 residues. The DNA for the CDR3 is TGTGCCAGCTCACCTCAGGATCAAGAGACCCAGTACTTC. Its protein is CASSPQDQETQYF. The full variable domain, completed using reference TRBV18 and TRBJ2-5, is NAGVMQNPRHLVRRRGQEARLRCSPMKGHSHVYWYRQLPEEGLKFMVYLQKENIIDESGMPKERFSAEFPKEGPSILRIQQVVRGDSAAYFCASSPQDQETQYFGPGTRLLVL.

The rearrangement links TRBV4-1 to TRBJ2-7; 9 nucleotides match TRBD2. The CDR3 spans 16 residues. Germline V gene data show CDR1 as MGHRA and CDR2 as YSYEKL. Germline trimming cut 0 bases from V and 0 bases from J; bases unmatched to any gene: 3. The CDR3 loop is CASSQESTSGSYEQYF. The CDR3, as DNA: TGCGCCAGCAGCCAAGAGTCGACTAGCGGCTCCTACGAGCAGTACTTC.

The chain employs TRBV3-1 (or the pseudogene TRBV3-2) and TRBJ2-7; 12 bases fit TRBD2. This CDR3 region has 15 residues. Germline-derived CDR1 and CDR2 are LGHDT and YNNKEL (reference sequence). The V gene end was trimmed by 5 bases and the J gene end by 6 bases; junction bases not matched to a gene: 8. The CDR3 region is CASSYGTSGWGEQYF. CDR3 coding DNA: TGTGCCAGCAGCTACGGGACTAGCGGGTGGGGCGAGCAGTACTTC.

The V call is TRBV27, the J call TRBJ2-2; the D gene is possibly TRBD2 (5 bases). The CDR3 is 13 residues long. Per germline, CDR1 MNHEY and CDR2 SMNVEV (reference sequence). V lost 2 bases and J 5 bases, leaving 6 bases between the germline ends. CDR3 residues: CASSLGGTGELFF. DNA for the CDR3: TGTGCCAGCAGTTTAGGCGGGACCGGGGAGCTGTTTTTT.

The V call is TRBV10-3, the J call TRBJ2-5; 9 bases are shared with TRBD2. J was trimmed by 6 bases and V by 7 bases; bases with no gene match: 18. Germline CDR1 reads ENHRY; CDR2 reads SYGVKD. The CDR3 spans 17 residues. The DNA of the CDR3 is TGTGCCATCAAGGCCCATGAAAGCGCGGGAGGGCCGAAGACCCAGTACTTC. Protein product: CAIKAHESAGGPKTQYF.

The chain carries TRBV24-1 and TRBJ2-5, with D tentatively TRBD2 (7 bases). The CDR3 is 16 amino acids. V lost 4 bases to trimming and J lost 3 bases, with 17 bases between them. The germline CDR1 and CDR2 sequences are KGHDR and SFDVKD. CDR3 loop: CATSEPGGRGEETQYF. Here the CDR3 DNA reads TGTGCCACCAGTGAGCCGGGGGGCAGGGGAGAAGAGACCCAGTACTTC.

The rearrangement links TRBV5-6 to TRBJ1-2, with 7 bases aligning to TRBD1. CDR3 length: 13 amino acids. The V gene's germline CDR1 is SGHDT and CDR2 YYEEEE. J was trimmed by 7 bases and V by 2 bases; bases with no gene match: 5. The CDR3 bases are TGTGCCAGCAGCTTCCACAGGGGTTCTGGCTACACCTTC. Translated: CASSFHRGSGYTF.

The rearrangement uses TRBV29-1 and TRBJ2-5; 8 bases agree with TRBD2. J was trimmed by 0 bases and V by 3 bases; bases with no gene match: 12. The CDR3 loop spans 17 amino acids. Germline V gene sequence: CDR1 SQVTM, CDR2 ANQGSEA. The CDR3 DNA reads TGCAGCGTTGACTCATCACTAGCGGCTAAGTACCAAGAGACCCAGTACTTC. Residues: CSVDSSLAAKYQETQYF.

The chain uses TRBV2 and TRBJ2-1, with D tentatively TRBD2 (5 bases). V lost 2 bases and J lost 6, with 17 bases in between. The CDR3 sequence is 16 residues long. Germline CDR1 SNHLY, CDR2 FYNNEI. The CDR3 loop reads CASSENSAATINEQFF. The DNA of the CDR3 is TGTGCCAGCAGTGAAAATTCAGCGGCTACTATCAATGAGCAGTTCTTC.